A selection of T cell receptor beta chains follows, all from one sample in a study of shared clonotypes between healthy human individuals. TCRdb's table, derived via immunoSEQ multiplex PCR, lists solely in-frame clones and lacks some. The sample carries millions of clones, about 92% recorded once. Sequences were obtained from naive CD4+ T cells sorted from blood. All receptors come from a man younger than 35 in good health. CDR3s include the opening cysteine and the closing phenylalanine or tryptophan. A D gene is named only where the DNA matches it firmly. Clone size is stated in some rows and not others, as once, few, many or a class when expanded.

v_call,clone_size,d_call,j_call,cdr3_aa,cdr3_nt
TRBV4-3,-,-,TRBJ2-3,CASSPDAGTLLTDTQYF,TGCGCCAGCAGCCCAGATGCCGGGACATTGCTCACAGATACGCAGTATTTT
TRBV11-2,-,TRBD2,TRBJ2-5,CASSLDRGGEQYF,TGTGCCAGCAGCTTAGATCGCGGGGGTGAGCAGTACTTC
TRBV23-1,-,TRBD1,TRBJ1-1,CASSQSRRGAGGWNTEAFF,TGCGCCAGCAGTCAATCAAGGAGGGGGGCAGGGGGCTGGAACACTGAAGCTTTCTTT
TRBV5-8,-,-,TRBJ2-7,CASSIRYEQYF,TGTGCCAGCAGCATCCGCTACGAGCAGTACTTC
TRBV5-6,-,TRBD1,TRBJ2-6,CASSPLRDRGPGANVLTF,TGTGCCAGCAGCCCCTTACGGGACAGGGGGCCCGGGGCCAACGTCCTGACTTTC
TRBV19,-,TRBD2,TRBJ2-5,CASGLAETQYF,TGTGCCAGTGGACTAGCCGAGACCCAGTACTTC
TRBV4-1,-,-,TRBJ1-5,CASSQGSRGLNQPQHF,TGCGCCAGCAGCCAAGGGTCCAGGGGCCTCAATCAGCCCCAGCATTTT
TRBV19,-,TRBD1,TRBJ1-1,CASSIPKMTGFDTEAFF,TGTGCCAGTAGTATACCTAAGATGACAGGGTTTGACACTGAAGCTTTCTTT
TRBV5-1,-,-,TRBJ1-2,CASSFTGAAGDGYTF,TGCGCCAGCAGCTTCACCGGCGCGGCAGGGGATGGCTACACCTTC
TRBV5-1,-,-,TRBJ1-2,CASSLEAAVQSYTF,TGCGCCAGCAGCTTGGAGGCGGCGGTCCAGAGCTACACCTTC
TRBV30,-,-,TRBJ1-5,CAWSVGPGNQPQHF,TGTGCCTGGAGTGTAGGGCCGGGGAATCAGCCCCAGCATTTT
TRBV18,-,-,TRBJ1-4,CASSPGTLEEKLFF,TGTGCCAGCTCACCGGGGACCTTGGAGGAAAAACTGTTTTTT
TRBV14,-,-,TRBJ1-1,CASSQVTRGKGTEAFF,TGTGCCAGCAGCCAAGTCACCAGGGGAAAGGGCACTGAAGCTTTCTTT
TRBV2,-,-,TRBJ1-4,CASSVGGATVGEKLFF,TGTGCCAGCAGTGTAGGAGGAGCGACGGTAGGGGAAAAACTGTTTTTT
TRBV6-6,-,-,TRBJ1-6,CASSYSNQDSPLHF,TGTGCCAGCAGTTACTCGAATCAGGATTCACCCCTCCACTTT
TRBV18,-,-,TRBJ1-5,CASSPAPPAANQPQHF,TGTGCCAGCTCACCTGCTCCCCCGGCAGCCAATCAGCCCCAGCATTTT
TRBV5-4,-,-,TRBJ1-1,CASRAGSGTTEAFF,TGTGCCAGCAGGGCCGGGTCCGGGACTACTGAAGCTTTCTTT
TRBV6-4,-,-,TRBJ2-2,CASSRDINTGELFF,TGTGCCAGCAGCCGGGACATTAACACCGGGGAGCTGTTTTTT
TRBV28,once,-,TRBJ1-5,CASSFGGRNQPQHF,TGTGCCAGCAGTTTCGGGGGGCGCAATCAGCCCCAGCATTTT
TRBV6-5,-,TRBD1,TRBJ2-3,CASSLGTGGGDTQYF,TGTGCCAGCAGCCTCGGGACAGGGGGGGGAGATACGCAGTATTTT
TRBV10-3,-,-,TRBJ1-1,CAINKEDFTEAFF,TGTGCCATCAACAAGGAGGATTTCACTGAAGCTTTCTTT
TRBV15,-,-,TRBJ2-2,CATSRGGGNTGELFF,TGTGCCACCAGCAGAGGTGGTGGGAACACCGGGGAGCTGTTTTTT
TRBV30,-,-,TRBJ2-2,CAWSVRVLGPGELFF,TGTGCCTGGAGTGTACGAGTACTTGGACCCGGGGAGCTGTTTTTT
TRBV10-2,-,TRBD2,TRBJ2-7,CASGGGRPSYEQYF,TGCGCCAGTGGGGGAGGGCGTCCTTCCTACGAGCAGTACTTC
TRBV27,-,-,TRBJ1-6,CASSWGRQVNSPLHF,TGTGCCAGCAGCTGGGGGCGACAGGTTAATTCACCCCTCCACTTT
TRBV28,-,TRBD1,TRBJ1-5,CASTPYPQGSNQPQHF,TGTGCCAGCACGCCCTATCCACAGGGGAGCAATCAGCCCCAGCATTTT
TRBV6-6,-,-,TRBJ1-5,CASSYLGGNNQPQHF,TGTGCCAGCAGTTACTTGGGGGGCAACAATCAGCCCCAGCATTTT
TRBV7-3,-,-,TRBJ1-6,CASSPILNSPLHF,TGTGCCAGCAGCCCGATACTAAATTCACCCCTCCACTTT
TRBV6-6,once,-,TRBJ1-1,CASSKGSKNTEAFF,TGTGCCAGCAGCAAAGGCAGCAAGAACACTGAAGCTTTCTTT
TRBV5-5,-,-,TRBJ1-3,CASSLAGTPGNTIYF,TGTGCCAGCAGCTTGGCTGGGACACCTGGAAACACCATATATTTT
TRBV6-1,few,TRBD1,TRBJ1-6,CASSGGQRQNSPLHF,TGTGCCAGCAGTGGGGGACAGCGCCAGAATTCACCCCTCCACTTT
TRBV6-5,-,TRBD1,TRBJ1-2,CASKKGQFVYGYTF,TGTGCCAGCAAAAAGGGACAGTTCGTCTATGGCTACACCTTC
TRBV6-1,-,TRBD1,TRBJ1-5,CAVQGGGNQPQHF,TGTGCCGTACAGGGGGGAGGCAATCAGCCCCAGCATTTT
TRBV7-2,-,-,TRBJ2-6,CASSLSSGISGANVLTF,TGTGCCAGCAGCTTAAGTTCGGGGATCTCTGGGGCCAACGTCCTGACTTTC
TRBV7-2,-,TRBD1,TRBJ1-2,CASSPARGPSVYTF,TGTGCCAGCAGCCCAGCCAGGGGGCCCAGTGTATACACCTTC
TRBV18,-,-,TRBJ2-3,CASSSRVGHGTDTQYF,TGTGCCAGCTCATCCAGGGTGGGACATGGCACAGATACGCAGTATTTT
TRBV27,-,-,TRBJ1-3,CASSRRDGFSGNTIYF,TGTGCCAGCAGTCGACGGGACGGCTTCTCTGGAAACACCATATATTTT
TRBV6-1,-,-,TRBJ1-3,CATLLQGSSGNTIYF,TGTGCCACCCTATTACAGGGAAGCTCTGGAAACACCATATATTTT
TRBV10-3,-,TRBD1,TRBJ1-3,CAISVLESGGGNTIYF,TGTGCCATCAGTGTACTAGAGTCAGGGGGAGGAAACACCATATATTTT
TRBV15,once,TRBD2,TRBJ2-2,CATGLAGGIGGELFF,TGTGCCACGGGACTAGCGGGGGGGATAGGCGGGGAGCTGTTTTTT
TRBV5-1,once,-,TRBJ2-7,CASSLEQGQQYF,TGCGCCAGCAGCTTGGAACAGGGCCAGCAGTACTTC
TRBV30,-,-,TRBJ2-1,CAWRRDASGEQFF,TGTGCCTGGAGGCGGGACGCCTCGGGGGAGCAGTTCTTC
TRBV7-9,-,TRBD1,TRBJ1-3,CASSSDRGSGNTIYF,TGTGCCAGCAGCTCGGACAGGGGGTCTGGAAACACCATATATTTT
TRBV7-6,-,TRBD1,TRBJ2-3,CASSLGQATDTQYF,TGTGCCAGCAGCCTTGGACAGGCCACAGATACGCAGTATTTT
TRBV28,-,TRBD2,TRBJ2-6,CASSGLAGGLIGANVLTF,TGTGCCAGCAGTGGACTAGCGGGGGGATTGATAGGGGCCAACGTCCTGACTTTC
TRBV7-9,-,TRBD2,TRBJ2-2,CASSHGTSDKNTGELFF,TGTGCCAGCAGCCATGGGACTAGCGATAAGAACACCGGGGAGCTGTTTTTT
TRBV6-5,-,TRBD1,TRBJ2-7,CASSYSGTGGSYEQYF,TGTGCCAGCAGTTATTCCGGGACAGGGGGATCCTACGAGCAGTACTTC
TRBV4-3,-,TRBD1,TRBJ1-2,CASSQDGTGRSYGYTF,TGCGCCAGCAGCCAAGACGGGACAGGTAGGAGCTATGGCTACACCTTC
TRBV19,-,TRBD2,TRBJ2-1,CASRKREGYEQFF,TGTGCCAGTAGGAAGCGGGAGGGATATGAGCAGTTCTTC
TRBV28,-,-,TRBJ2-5,CASSPSIDGETQYF,TGTGCCAGCAGTCCGTCCATCGACGGAGAGACCCAGTACTTC
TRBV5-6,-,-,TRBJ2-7,CASSFEGRSVQYF,TGTGCCAGCAGCTTCGAGGGTCGGAGCGTGCAGTACTTC
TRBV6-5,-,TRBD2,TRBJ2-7,CASSYGTSGYEQYF,TGTGCCAGCAGTTACGGGACTAGCGGCTACGAGCAGTACTTC
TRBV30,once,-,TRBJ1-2,CAWSVPGNYGYTF,TGTGCCTGGAGTGTACCAGGGAACTATGGCTACACCTTC
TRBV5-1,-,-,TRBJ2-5,CASSSQETQYF,TGCGCCAGCAGCTCTCAGGAGACCCAGTACTTC
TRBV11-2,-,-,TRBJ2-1,CASSLVRVGEQFF,TGTGCCAGCAGCTTAGTAAGGGTGGGTGAGCAGTTCTTC